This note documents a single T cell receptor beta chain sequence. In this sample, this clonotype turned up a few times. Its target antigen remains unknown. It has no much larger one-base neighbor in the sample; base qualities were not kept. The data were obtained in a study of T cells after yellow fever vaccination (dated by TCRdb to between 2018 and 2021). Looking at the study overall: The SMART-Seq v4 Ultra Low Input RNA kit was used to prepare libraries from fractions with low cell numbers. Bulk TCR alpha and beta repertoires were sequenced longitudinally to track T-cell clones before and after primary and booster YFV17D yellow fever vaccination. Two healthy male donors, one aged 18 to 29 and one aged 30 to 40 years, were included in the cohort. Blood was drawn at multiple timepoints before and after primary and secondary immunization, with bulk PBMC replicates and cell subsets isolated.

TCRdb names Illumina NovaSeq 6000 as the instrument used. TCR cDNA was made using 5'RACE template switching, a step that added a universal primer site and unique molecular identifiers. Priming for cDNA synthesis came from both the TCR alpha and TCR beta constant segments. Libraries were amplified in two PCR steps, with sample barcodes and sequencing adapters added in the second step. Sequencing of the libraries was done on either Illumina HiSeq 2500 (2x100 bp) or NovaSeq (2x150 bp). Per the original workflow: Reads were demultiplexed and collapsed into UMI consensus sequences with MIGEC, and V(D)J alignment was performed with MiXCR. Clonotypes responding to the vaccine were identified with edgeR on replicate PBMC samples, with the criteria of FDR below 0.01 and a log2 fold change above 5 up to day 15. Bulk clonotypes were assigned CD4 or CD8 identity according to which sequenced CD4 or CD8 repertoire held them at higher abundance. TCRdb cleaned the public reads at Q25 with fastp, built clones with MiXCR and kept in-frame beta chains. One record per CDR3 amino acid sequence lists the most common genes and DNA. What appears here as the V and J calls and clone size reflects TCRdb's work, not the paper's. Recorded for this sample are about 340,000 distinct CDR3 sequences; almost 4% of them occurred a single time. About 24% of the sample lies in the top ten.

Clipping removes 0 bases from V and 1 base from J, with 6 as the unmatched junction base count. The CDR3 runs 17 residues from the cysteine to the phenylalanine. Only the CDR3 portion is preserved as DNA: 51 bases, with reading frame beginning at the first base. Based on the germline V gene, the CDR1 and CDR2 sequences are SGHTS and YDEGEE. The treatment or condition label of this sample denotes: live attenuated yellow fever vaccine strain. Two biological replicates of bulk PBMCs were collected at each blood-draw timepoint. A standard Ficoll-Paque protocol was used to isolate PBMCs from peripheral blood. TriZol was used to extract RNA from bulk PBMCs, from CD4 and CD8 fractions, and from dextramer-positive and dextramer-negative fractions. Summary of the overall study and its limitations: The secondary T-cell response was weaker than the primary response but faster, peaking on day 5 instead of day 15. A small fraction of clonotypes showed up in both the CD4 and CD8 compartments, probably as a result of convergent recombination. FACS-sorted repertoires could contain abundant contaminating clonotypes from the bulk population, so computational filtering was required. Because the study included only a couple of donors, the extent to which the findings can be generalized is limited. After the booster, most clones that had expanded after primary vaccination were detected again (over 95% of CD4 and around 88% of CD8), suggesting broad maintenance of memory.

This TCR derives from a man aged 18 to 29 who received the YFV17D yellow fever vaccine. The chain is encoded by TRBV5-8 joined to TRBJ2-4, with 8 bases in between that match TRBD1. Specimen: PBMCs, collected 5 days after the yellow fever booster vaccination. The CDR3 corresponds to CASSLDYRGVAKNIQYF. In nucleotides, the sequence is TGTGCCAGCAGCTTGGATTACAGGGGGGTGGCCAAAAACATTCAGTACTTC.